This TCR beta chain was captured by sequencing in a study of blood T cell repertoires in COVID-19. Background on the study: The United States, Italy and Spain provided the acute and convalescent COVID-19 samples. PBMCs, B-cell-depleted T cells, or T cells were the source of the cDNA or gDNA that made up the material.

Germline CDR1 is MDHEN and CDR2 is SYDVKM. The CDR3 runs 17 residues. V dropped 1 base and J dropped 7; count of bases not matched to a gene: 5. Method: immunoSEQ multiplex PCR; TCRdb's copy keeps in-frame clones and lacks some. The table records just over 150,000 clones, approximately 80% of them present only once. Only a few counts were recorded for this clone. Sequencing was carried out using peripheral blood. The rearrangement joins TRBV28 to TRBJ1-6, with TRBD1 matching over 12 bases. This clonotype was obtained from a woman between 40 and 50 years old with COVID-19, enrolled during active disease. CDR3 nucleotide sequence: TGTGCCAGCAGTTTATACGGGACAGGGGGCAAAAATTCACCCCTCCACTTT. Its translation: CASSLYGTGGKNSPLHF.